The T cell receptor (beta chain) described here comes from a study of shared clonotypes between healthy human individuals. The length of the CDR3 is 16 residues. V lost 4 bases, J lost 0 bases, and 5 bases stayed unmatched. Germline CDR1 and CDR2: SGHRS and YFSETQ. For every subset, genomic DNA was evenly distributed across several immunoSEQ plates. Here immunoSEQ multiplex PCR was the method, and the copy in TCRdb shows in-frame clones only, minus some. The profile covers millions of clones, with 85% to 95% appearing a single time and 0.13% taken by the ten largest. The receptor's source is a man aged 18 to 29 in good health. The material sequenced was naive CD4+ T cells sorted from blood. As to subset: CD45RA+ positively selected. The genes are TRBV5-1 and TRBJ1-3; 9 positions match TRBD1. The CDR3, as DNA: TGCGCCAGCAGCGTACAGGGGGCCACCTCTGGAAACACCATATATTTT. Amino acids: CASSVQGATSGNTIYF.